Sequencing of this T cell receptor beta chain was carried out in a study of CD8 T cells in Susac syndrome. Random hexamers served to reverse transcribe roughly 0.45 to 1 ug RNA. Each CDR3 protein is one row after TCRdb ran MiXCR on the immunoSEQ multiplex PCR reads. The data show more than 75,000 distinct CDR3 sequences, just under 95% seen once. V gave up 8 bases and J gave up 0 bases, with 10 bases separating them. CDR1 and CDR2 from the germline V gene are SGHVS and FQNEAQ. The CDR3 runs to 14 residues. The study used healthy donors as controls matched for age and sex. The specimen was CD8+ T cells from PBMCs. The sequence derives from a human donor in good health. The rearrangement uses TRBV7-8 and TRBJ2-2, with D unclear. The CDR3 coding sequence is TGTGCCAGCTCTGATCCCGCGAACACCGGGGAGCTGTTTTTT. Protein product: CASSDPANTGELFF.